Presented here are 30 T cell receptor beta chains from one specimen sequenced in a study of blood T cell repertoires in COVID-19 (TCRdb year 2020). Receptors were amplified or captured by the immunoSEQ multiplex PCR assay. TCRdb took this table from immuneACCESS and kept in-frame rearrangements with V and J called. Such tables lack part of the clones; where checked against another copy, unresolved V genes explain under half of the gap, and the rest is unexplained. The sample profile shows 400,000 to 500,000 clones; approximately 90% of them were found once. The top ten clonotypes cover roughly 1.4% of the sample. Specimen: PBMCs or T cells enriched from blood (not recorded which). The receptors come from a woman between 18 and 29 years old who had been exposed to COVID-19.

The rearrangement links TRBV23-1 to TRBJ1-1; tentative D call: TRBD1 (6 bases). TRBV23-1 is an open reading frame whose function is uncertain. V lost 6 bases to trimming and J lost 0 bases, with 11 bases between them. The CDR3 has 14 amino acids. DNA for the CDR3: TGCGCCAGCAGGTATGGGGGCATGAACACTGAAGCTTTCTTT. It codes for CASRYGGMNTEAFF.

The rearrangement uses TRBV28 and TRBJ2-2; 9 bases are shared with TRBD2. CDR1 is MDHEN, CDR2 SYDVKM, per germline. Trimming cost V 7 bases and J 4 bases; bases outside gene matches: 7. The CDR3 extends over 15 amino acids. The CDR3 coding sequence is TGTGCCAGCACCCCCGTGCGGGAGGGCACCGGGGAGCTGTTTTTT. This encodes CASTPVREGTGELFF.

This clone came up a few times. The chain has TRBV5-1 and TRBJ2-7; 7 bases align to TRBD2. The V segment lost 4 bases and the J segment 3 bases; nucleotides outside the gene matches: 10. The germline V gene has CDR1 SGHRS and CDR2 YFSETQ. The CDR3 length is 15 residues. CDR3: CASSPGLGRNYEQYF. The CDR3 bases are TGCGCCAGCAGCCCAGGACTAGGGCGAAACTACGAGCAGTACTTC.

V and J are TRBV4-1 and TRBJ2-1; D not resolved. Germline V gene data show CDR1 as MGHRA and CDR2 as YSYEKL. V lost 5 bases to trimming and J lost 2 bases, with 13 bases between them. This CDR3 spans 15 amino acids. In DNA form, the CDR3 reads TGCGCCAGCAGCAAAATCCCCGGTCCCTACAATGAGCAGTTCTTC. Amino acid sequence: CASSKIPGPYNEQFF.

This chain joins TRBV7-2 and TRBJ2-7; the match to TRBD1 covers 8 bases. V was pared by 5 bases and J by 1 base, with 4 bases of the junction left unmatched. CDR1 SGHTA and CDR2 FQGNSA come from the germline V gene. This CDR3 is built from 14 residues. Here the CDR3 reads CASSPGDRSYEQYF. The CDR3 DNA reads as TGTGCCAGCAGCCCCGGGGACAGGTCCTACGAGCAGTACTTC.

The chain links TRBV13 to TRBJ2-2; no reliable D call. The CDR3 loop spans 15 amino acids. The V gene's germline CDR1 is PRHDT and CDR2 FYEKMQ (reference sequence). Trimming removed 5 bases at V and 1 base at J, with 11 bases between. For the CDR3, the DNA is TGTGCCAGCAGCCCCTTCCCGGGGAACACCGGGGAGCTGTTTTTT. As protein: CASSPFPGNTGELFF. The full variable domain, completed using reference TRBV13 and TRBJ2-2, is AAGVIQSPRHLIKEKRETATLKCYPIPRHDTVYWYQQGPGQDPQFLISFYEKMQSDKGSIPDRFSAQQFSDYHSELNMSSLELGDSALYFCASSPFPGNTGELFFGEGSRLTVL.

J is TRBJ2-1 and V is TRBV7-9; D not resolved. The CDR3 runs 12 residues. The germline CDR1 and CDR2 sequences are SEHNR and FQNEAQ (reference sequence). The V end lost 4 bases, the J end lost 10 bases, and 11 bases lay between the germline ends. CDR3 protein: CASSSSEPEQFF. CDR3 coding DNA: TGTGCCAGCAGCTCCTCGGAGCCCGAGCAGTTCTTC.

CDR3 in amino acids: CAISRTGNEQYF. The CDR3, as DNA: TGTGCCATCAGCCGGACAGGCAACGAGCAGTACTTC. The chain joins TRBV10-3 to TRBJ2-7; TRBD1 matches at 7 bases. V was clipped by 6 bases and J by 5 bases; unmatched bases: 4. There are 12 residues in the CDR3. Germline V gene lookup returns CDR1 ENHRY and CDR2 SYGVKD.

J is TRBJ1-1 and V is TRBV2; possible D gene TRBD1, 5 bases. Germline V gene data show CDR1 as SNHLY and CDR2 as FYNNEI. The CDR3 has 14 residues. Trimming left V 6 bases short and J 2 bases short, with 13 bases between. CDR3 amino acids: CASRTGQFNTEAFF. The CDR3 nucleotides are TGTGCCAGCAGGACCGGACAATTTAACACTGAAGCTTTCTTT.

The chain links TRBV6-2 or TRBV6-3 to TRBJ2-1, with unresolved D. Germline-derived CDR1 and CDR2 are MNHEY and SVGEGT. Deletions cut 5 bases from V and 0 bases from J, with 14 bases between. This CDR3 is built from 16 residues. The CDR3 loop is CASSHPSARSYNEQFF. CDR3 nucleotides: TGTGCCAGCAGTCATCCCAGCGCCCGCTCCTACAATGAGCAGTTCTTC.

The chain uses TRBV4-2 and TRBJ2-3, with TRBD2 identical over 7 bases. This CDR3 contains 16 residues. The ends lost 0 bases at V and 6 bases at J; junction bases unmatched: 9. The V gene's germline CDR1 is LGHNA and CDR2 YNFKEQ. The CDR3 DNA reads TGTGCCAGCAGCCAAGATGGGCCGGGAGCGGGGGATACGCAGTATTTT. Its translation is CASSQDGPGAGDTQYF.

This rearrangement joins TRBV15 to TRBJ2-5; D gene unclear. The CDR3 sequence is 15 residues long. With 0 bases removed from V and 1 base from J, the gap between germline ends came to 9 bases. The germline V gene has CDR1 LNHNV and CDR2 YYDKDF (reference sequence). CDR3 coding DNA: TGTGCCACCAGCAGAGATCGAGTAGTCCAAGAGACCCAGTACTTC. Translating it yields CATSRDRVVQETQYF.

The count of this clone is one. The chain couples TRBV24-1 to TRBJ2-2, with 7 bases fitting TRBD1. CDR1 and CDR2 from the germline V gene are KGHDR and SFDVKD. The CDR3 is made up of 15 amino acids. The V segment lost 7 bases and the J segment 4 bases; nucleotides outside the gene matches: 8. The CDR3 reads CATSAQGTSTGELFF. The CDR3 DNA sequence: TGTGCCACCAGCGCACAGGGGACCTCCACCGGGGAGCTGTTTTTT.

CDR3 amino acids: CASSLVGRASANYGYTF. CDR3 coding DNA: TGTGCCAGCAGTTTAGTGGGCAGGGCTTCAGCTAACTATGGCTACACCTTC. This chain uses TRBV28 with TRBJ1-2; D perhaps matches TRBD1 (5 bases). CDR3 length: 17 residues. Germline V gene sequence: CDR1 MDHEN, CDR2 SYDVKM. Between the trimmed V and J ends, which lost 2 bases and 0 bases, there was a span of 16 bases.

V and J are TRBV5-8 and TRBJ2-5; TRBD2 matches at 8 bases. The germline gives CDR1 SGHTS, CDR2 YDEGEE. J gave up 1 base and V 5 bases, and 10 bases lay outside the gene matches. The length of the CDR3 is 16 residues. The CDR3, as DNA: TGTGCCAGCAGTCCTGGGCGGGGGGTCCTCCAAGAGACCCAGTACTTC. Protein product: CASSPGRGVLQETQYF.

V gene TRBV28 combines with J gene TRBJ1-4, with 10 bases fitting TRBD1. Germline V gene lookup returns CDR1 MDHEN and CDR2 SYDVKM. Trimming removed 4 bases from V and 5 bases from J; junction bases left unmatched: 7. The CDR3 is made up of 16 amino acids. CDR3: CASSWTGGATNEKLFF. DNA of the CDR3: TGTGCCAGCAGTTGGACAGGGGGAGCTACGAATGAAAAACTGTTTTTT.

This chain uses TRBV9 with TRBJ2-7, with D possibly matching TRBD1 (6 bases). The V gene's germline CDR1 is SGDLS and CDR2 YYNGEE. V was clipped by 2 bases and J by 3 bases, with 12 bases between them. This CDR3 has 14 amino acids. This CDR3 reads CASSVGAPGYEQYF. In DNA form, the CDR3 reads TGTGCCAGCAGCGTGGGGGCCCCAGGCTACGAGCAGTACTTC.

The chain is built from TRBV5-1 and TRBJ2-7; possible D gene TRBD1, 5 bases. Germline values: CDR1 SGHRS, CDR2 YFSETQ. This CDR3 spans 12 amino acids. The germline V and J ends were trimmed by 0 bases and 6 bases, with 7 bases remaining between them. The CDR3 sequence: CASSLGGPEQYF. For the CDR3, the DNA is TGCGCCAGCAGCTTGGGGGGCCCCGAGCAGTACTTC.

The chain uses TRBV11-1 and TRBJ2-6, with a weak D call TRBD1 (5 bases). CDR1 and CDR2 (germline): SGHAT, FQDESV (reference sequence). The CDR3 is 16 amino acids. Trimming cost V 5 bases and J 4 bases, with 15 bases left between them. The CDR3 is CASSQYAGSGANVLTF. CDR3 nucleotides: TGTGCCAGCAGCCAATATGCAGGGTCAGGGGCCAACGTCCTGACTTTC.

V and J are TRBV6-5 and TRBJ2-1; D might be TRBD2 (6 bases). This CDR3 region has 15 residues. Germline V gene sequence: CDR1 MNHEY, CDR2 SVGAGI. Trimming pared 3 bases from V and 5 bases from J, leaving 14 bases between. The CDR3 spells CASSYTPGENNEQFF. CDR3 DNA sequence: TGTGCCAGCAGTTATACCCCGGGGGAGAACAATGAGCAGTTCTTC.

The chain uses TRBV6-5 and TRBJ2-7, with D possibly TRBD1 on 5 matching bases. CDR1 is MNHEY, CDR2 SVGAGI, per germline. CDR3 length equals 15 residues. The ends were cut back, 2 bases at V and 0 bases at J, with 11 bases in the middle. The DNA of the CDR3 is TGTGCCAGCAGTTACCGACAGCCAGCCTCCTACGAGCAGTACTTC. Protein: CASSYRQPASYEQYF.

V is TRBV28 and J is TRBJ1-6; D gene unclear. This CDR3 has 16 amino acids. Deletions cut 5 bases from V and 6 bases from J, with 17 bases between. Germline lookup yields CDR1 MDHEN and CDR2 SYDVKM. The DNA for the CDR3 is TGTGCCAGCAGTCTGACTGCTCCGAAGAGTAATTCACCCCTCCACTTT. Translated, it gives CASSLTAPKSNSPLHF.

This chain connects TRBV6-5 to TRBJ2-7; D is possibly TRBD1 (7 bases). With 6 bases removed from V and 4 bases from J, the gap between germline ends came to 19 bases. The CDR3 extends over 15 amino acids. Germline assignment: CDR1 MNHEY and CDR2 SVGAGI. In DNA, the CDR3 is TGTGCCAGCAGCAGGGCGGGACAGATGGGATACGAGCAGTACTTC. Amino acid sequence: CASSRAGQMGYEQYF.

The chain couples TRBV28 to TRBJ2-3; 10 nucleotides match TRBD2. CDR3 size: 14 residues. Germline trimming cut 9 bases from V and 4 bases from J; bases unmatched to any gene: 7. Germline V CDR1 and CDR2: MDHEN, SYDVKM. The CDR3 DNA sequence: TGTGCCAGTTCACTAGCGGGAAGGGCAGATACGCAGTATTTT. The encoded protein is CASSLAGRADTQYF.

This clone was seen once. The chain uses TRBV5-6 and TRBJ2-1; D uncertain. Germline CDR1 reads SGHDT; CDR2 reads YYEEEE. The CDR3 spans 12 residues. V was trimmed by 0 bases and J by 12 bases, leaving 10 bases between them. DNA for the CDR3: TGTGCCAGCAGCTTGGCTGGCCAGCGGCAGTTCTTC. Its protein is CASSLAGQRQFF.

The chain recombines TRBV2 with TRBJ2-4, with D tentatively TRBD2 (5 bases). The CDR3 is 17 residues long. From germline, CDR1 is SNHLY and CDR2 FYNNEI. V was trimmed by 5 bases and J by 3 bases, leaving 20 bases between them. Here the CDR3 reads CASSPVKSSGSKNIQYF. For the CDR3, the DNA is TGTGCCAGCAGTCCTGTCAAATCGAGCGGTAGCAAAAACATTCAGTACTTC.

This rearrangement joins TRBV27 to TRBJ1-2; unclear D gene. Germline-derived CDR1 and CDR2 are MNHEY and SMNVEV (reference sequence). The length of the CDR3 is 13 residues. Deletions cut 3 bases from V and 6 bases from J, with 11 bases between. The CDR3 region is CASSFSRLNGYTF. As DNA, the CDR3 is TGTGCCAGCAGTTTTTCACGGTTAAATGGCTACACCTTC.

The CDR3 DNA sequence: TGCGCCAGCAGTGCCGGGTACACTAGCGGGACCTATGAGCAGTTCTTC. This translates into CASSAGYTSGTYEQFF. The chain combines TRBV10-1 with TRBJ2-1, with 10 bases that match TRBD2. CDR1 and CDR2 from the germline V gene are WNHNN and SYGVQD (reference sequence). Trimming cost V 4 bases and J 8 bases; bases outside gene matches: 11. The CDR3 is 16 amino acids.

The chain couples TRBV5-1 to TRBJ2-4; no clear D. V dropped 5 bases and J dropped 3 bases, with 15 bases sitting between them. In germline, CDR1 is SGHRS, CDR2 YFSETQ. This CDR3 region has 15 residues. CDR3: CASRNSLVGKNIQYF. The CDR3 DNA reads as TGCGCCAGCAGGAATAGTCTAGTCGGCAAAAACATTCAGTACTTC.

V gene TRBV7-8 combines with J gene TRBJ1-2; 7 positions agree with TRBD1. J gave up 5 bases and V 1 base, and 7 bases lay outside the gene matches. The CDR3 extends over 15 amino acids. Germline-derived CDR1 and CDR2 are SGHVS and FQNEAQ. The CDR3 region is CASSLEPQGHYGYTF. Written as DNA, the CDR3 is TGTGCCAGCAGCTTAGAGCCACAGGGGCATTATGGCTACACCTTC.